This is a list of T cell receptor beta chains from one sample in a study of beta chain features in type 1 diabetes. The protocol was immunoSEQ multiplex PCR, while the TCRdb copy is restricted to in-frame clones and leaves out a portion. The sample consists of some 220,000 clones, roughly 11% of them appearing once. The sample consisted of central memory CD4+ T cells from blood. These receptor sequences come from a man younger than 35 in good health. Both conserved end residues are part of each CDR3. A D gene is named only where the DNA matches it firmly. Expanded clones get a size class; other rows say once, few or many, or leave the size out.

v_gene	j_gene	d_gene	abundance	CDR3nt	CDR3aa
TRBV7-2	TRBJ1-3	-	many	TGTGCCAGCAGCTCGGGACCGAGCTCTGGAAACACCATATATTTT	CASSSGPSSGNTIYF
TRBV14	TRBJ2-3	TRBD2	-	TGTGCCAGCAGCACCGGACTAGCGGGTCCTGACACAGATACGCAGTATTTT	CASSTGLAGPDTDTQYF
TRBV30	TRBJ1-2	TRBD1	-	TGTGCCTCTTCCTGGGACAGAGCTAACTATGGCTACACCTTC	CASSWDRANYGYTF
TRBV29-1	TRBJ2-7	-	-	TGCAGCGCGTCAGAGGGGGGGATCTACGAGCAGTACTTC	CSASEGGIYEQYF
TRBV4-1	TRBJ2-1	TRBD2	-	TGTGCCAGCAGCCAAGATCCAGCGGGAGCCTACAATGAGCAGTTCTTC	CASSQDPAGAYNEQFF
TRBV10-3	TRBJ2-1	-	many	TGTGCCATCAGTGATTGGGACTTTAATGACAATGAGCAGTTCTTC	CAISDWDFNDNEQFF
TRBV7-6	TRBJ2-7	-	-	TGTGCCAGCAGCTTGGAGCGGTCCTCCTACGAGCAGTACTTC	CASSLERSSYEQYF
TRBV6-6	TRBJ2-7	-	few	TGTGCCAGCAGTTACTCCCTGGGGTTCGAGCAGTACTTC	CASSYSLGFEQYF
TRBV7-7	TRBJ2-5	TRBD2	-	TGTGCCAGCAGCTTACTGGGAACTAGCGTAGAAGAGACCCAGTACTTC	CASSLLGTSVEETQYF
TRBV5-4	TRBJ1-1	TRBD1	few	TGTGCCAGCAGCTTCGGACAGGGGGTTACTGAAGCTTTCTTT	CASSFGQGVTEAFF
TRBV6-1	TRBJ2-2	-	-	TGTGCCAGCAGTCGACAATTAAACGGGGAGCTGTTTTTT	CASSRQLNGELFF
TRBV28	TRBJ1-5	-	-	TGTGCCAGCAGTTTAGTCCACCCAGCGGGTCAGCCCCAGCATTTT	CASSLVHPAGQPQHF
TRBV7-2	TRBJ2-3	-	-	TGTGCCAGCAGCCGACTCATCCCCACAGATACGCAGTATTTT	CASSRLIPTDTQYF
TRBV30	TRBJ2-7	TRBD2	many	TGTGCCTGGAGGGGTCGTGCGGGGACTAGCGGAGACTACGAGCAGTACTTC	CAWRGRAGTSGDYEQYF
TRBV7-9	TRBJ2-6	TRBD1	-	TGTGCCAGCAGCTCCCGGACAGGGAGCTCTGGGGCCAACGTCCTGACTTTC	CASSSRTGSSGANVLTF
TRBV30	TRBJ1-3	-	few	TGTGCCTGGGAGAAAATCCGCTGGGGATCTGGAAACACCATATATTTT	CAWEKIRWGSGNTIYF
TRBV4-3	TRBJ2-3	-	few	TGCGCCAGCAGCCAAGAAACGGGGAGGCCCACAGATACGCAGTATTTT	CASSQETGRPTDTQYF